This entry is about one T cell receptor beta chain. As yet, its antigen is unknown. With 60 Vbeta and 13 Jbeta primers, the PCR was carried out. Clones were read by immunoSEQ multiplex PCR, and TCRdb kept only the in-frame ones, dropping some. Among about 120,000 clones listed, over 8.5% were seen once. The sample comes from a study of cytomegalovirus exposure and HLA in healthy donors. Overall study findings and caveats: A reported reduction in N-insertions relative to the approximately 690-donor mean was seen in an Asian-associated ancestry cluster in a later analysis.

Per germline, CDR1 SGHNT and CDR2 YENEEA. The CDR3 extends over 13 amino acids. V was clipped by 5 bases and J by 5 bases, with 11 bases between them. The chain has TRBV11-3 and TRBJ2-3, with D perhaps TRBD1 (6 bases). This TCR derives from a woman aged 40-49 years in good health and CMV-seropositive. Input material: PBMCs. CDR3 protein: CASSLTGLDTQYF. CDR3 coding DNA: TGTGCCAGCAGCCTAACAGGGTTAGATACGCAGTATTTT.